This T cell receptor (beta chain) originates from a study of beta chain features in type 1 diabetes. Sorting gave populations that all exceeded 95% purity. The V gene's germline CDR1 is SEHNR and CDR2 FQNEAQ (reference sequence). Trimming cost V 4 bases and J 1 base, with 16 bases left between them. CDR3 length equals 16 residues. To note about this clone: Its antigen is not known.

Sequenced material consisted of expressed TCRB transcripts (all of the isolated RNA was reverse transcribed). Sequencing used immunoSEQ multiplex PCR; TCRdb keeps in-frame clones, though not all of them. The data contain over 65,000 clones, roughly 34% of them singletons. Points from the study as a whole: When Type 1 diabetes patients were examined, their TCRB CDR3s proved moderately but significantly shorter in all four CD4+ subsets.

Material: stem cell memory CD4+ T cells from blood. This chain connects TRBV7-9 to TRBJ2-5; a possible D gene is TRBD1 (6 bases). The receptor was isolated from a woman under 30 in good health. The CDR3, as DNA: TGTGCCAGCAGCTCCTCGAGGGGGAAGGGCCAAGAGACCCAGTACTTC. This sequence encodes CASSSSRGKGQETQYF.